This T cell receptor (beta chain) is drawn from a study of T cells after yellow fever vaccination. For the study at large: In the case of low-cell-number fractions, SMART-Seq v4 Ultra Low Input was used for preparation. Whole-study results and caveats: Contaminating bulk clonotypes could be abundant in FACS-sorted repertoires. It was a weaker secondary response, yet one that peaked faster, at day 5 versus 15. The CD4 compartment and the CD8 compartment contained a small share of clonotypes in common.

TCRdb redid the calling of the 5' RACE reads with MiXCR, one entry per CDR3 protein. The table lists about 140,000 distinct CDR3 sequences, 5% to 7.5% of them singletons, with 0.5% to 0.65% in the top ten. In the case of this clonotype: The target antigen is unknown.

This sequence was found in a man in his thirties or forties who received the YFV17D yellow fever vaccine. Sequencing was performed on CD4+ T cells sorted from PBMCs, taken 10 days after the yellow fever booster vaccination.

The CDR3 loop is CASKEFGRRGTGANVLTF. The CDR3 coding sequence is TGTGCCAGCAAAGAGTTCGGGAGGAGAGGTACTGGGGCCAACGTCCTGACTTTC. This chain connects TRBV12-3 or TRBV12-4 to TRBJ2-6; 7 nucleotides align to TRBD2. This CDR3 has 18 amino acids. The V gene end was trimmed by 7 bases and the J gene end by 2 bases; junction bases not matched to a gene: 14.